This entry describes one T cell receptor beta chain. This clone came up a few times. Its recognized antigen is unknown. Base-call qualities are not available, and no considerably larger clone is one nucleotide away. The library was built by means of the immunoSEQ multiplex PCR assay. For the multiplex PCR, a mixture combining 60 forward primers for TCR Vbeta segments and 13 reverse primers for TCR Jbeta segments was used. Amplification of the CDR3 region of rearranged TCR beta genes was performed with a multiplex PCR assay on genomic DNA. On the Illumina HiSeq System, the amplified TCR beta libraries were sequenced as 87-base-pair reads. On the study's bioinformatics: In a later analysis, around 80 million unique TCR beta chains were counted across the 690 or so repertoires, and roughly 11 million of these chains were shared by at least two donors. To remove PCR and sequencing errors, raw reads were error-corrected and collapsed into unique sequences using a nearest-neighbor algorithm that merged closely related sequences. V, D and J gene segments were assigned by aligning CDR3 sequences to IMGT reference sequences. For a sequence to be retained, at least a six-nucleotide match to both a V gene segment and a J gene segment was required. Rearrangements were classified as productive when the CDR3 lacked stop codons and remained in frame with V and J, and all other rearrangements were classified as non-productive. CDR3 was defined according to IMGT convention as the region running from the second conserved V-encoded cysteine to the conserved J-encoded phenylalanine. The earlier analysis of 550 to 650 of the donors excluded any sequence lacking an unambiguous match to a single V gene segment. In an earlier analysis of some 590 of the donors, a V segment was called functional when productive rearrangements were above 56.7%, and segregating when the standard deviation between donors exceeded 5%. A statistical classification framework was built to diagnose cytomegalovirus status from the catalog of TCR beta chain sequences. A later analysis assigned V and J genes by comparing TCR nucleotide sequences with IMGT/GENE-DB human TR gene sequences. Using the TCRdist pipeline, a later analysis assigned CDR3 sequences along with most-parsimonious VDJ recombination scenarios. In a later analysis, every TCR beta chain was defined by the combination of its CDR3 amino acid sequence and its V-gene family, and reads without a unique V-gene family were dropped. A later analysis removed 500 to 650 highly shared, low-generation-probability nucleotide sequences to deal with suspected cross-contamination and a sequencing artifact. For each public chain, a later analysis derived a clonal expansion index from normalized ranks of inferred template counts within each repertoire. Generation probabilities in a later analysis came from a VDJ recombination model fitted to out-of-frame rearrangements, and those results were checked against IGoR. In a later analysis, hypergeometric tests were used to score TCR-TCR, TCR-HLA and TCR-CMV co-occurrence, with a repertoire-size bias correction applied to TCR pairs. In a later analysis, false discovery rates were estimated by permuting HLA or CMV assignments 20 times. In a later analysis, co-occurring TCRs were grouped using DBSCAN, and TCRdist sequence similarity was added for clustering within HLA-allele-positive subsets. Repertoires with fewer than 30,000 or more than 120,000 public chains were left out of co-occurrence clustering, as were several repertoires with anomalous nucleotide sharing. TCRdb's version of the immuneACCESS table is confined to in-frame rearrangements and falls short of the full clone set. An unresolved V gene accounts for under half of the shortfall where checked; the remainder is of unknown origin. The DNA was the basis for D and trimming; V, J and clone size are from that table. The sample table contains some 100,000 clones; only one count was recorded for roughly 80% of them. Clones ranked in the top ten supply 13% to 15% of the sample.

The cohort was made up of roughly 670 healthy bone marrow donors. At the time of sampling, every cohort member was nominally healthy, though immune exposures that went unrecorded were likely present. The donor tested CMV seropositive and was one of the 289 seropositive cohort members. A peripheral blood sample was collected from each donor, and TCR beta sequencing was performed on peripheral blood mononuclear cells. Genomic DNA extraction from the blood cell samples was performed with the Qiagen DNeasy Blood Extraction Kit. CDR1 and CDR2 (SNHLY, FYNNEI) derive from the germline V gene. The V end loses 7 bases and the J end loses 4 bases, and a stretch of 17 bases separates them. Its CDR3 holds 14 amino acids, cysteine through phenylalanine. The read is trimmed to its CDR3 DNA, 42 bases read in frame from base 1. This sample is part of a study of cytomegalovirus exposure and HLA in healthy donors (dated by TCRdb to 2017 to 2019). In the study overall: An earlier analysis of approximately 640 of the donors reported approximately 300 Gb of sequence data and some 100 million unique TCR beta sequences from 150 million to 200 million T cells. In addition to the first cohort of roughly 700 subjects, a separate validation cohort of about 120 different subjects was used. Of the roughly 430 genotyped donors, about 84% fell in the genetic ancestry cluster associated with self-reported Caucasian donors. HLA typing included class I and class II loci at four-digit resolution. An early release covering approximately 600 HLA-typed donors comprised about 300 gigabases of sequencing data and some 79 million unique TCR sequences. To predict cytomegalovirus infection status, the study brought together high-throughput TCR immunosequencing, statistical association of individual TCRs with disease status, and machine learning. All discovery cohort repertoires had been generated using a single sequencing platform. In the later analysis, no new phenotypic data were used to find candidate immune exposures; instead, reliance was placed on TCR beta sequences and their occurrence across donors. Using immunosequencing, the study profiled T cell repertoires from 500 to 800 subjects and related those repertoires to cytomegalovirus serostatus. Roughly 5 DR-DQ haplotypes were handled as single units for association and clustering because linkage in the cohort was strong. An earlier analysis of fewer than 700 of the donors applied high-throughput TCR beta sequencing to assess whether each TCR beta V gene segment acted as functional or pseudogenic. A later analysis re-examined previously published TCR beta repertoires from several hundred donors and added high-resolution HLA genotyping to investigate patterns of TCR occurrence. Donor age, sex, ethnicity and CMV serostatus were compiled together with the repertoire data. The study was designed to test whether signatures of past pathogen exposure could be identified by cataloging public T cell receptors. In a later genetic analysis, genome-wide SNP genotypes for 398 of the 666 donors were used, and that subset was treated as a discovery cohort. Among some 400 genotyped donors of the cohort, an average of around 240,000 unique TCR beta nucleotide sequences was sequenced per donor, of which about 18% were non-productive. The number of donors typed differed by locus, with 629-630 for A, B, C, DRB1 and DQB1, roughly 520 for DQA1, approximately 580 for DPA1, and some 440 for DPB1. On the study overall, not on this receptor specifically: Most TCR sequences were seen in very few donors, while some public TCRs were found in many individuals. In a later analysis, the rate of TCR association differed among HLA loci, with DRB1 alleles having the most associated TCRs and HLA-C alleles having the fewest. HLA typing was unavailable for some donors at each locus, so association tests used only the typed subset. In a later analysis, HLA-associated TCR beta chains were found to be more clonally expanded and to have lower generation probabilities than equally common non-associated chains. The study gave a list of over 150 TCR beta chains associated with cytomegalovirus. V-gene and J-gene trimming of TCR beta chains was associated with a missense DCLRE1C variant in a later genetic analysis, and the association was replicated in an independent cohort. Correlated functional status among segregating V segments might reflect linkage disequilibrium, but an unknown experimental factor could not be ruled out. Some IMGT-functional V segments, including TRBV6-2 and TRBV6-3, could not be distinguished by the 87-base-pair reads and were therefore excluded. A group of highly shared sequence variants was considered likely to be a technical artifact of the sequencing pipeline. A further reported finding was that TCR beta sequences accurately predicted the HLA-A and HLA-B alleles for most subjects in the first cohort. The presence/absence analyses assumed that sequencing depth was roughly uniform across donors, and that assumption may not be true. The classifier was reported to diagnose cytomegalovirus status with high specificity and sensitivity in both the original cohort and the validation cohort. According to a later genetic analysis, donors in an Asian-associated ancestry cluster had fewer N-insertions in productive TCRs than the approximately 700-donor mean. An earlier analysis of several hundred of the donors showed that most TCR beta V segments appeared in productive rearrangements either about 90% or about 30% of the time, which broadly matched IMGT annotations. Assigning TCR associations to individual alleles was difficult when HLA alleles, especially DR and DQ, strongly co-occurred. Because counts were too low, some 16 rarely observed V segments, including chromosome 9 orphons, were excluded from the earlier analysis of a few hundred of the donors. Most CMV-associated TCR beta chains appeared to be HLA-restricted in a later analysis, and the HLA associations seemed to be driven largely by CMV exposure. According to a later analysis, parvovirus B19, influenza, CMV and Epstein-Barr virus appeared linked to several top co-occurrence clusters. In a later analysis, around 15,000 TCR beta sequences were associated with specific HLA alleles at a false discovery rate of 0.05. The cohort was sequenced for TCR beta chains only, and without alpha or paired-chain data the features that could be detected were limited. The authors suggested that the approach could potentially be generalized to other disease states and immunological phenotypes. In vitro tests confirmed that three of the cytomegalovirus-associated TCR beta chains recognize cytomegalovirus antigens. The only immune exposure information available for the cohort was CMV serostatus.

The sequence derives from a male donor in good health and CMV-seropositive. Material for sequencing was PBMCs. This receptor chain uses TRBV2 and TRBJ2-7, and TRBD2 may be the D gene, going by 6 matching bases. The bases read TGTGCCAGCACCCCCTCATCGGGGGTTTACGAGCAGTACTTC. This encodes CASTPSSGVYEQYF.